This T cell receptor beta chain stems from a study of blood T cells in healthy people across ages. This clonotype turned up a few times. The V and J ends lost 5 bases and 8 bases respectively, with 19 bases between them. This CDR3 has 14 residues. Germline lookup yields CDR1 SGHRS and CDR2 YFSETQ. With a J-beta primer mix and a sample-barcoded 5' primer, a second PCR ran about 6 to 11 cycles. MiXCR was run by TCRdb on the 5' RACE reads, yielding one entry per CDR3 protein. The profile shows 1.5 million to 2 million distinct CDR3 sequences, about 35% of them singletons. This rearrangement joins TRBV5-1 to TRBJ1-2; D uncertain. The receptor's source is a young woman in good health. Sequenced sample: blood. In DNA form, the CDR3 reads TGCGCCAGCAGGCCGTCAACAGAATCGGGGGGCTACACCTTC. This codes for CASRPSTESGGYTF.